The 15 T cell receptor beta chains presented below share a single source sample, sequenced in a study of CD8 T cells in Susac syndrome. The authors reverse transcribed about 0.5 to 1 ug RNA with random hexamers. MiXCR, run by TCRdb on the immunoSEQ multiplex PCR reads, gives a single entry per CDR3 protein. The sample lists about 150,000 distinct CDR3 sequences, about 96% seen once, with 0.095% to 0.15% in the top ten. Sequenced input: CD4+ T cells from PBMCs. The receptors stem from a human donor with Susac syndrome.

This chain joins TRBV5-1 and TRBJ1-5; weak D call: TRBD1 (5 bases). The length of the CDR3 is 15 residues. V lost 4 bases and J lost 7, with 18 bases in between. Germline CDR1 reads SGHRS; CDR2 reads YFSETQ. Here the CDR3 DNA reads TGCGCCAGCAGCCTCGGCCCCGACAGTAGACAGCCCCAGCATTTT. Protein product: CASSLGPDSRQPQHF.

CDR3 region: CASTSGQFQETQYF. As DNA, the CDR3 is TGTGCCAGCACCTCGGGACAGTTCCAAGAGACCCAGTACTTC. The chain uses TRBV6-2 or TRBV6-3 and TRBJ2-5; 7 positions agree with TRBD1. V trimming: 7 bases; J trimming: 1 base; junction bases outside the gene matches: 6. The germline gives CDR1 MNHEY, CDR2 SVGEGT. This CDR3 has 14 amino acids.

The chain couples TRBV20-1 to TRBJ1-5; D not certain. The length of the CDR3 is 13 residues. Trimming left V 3 bases short and J 6 bases short, with 12 bases between. CDR1 is DFQATT and CDR2 is SNEGSKA in the germline V gene (reference sequence). The CDR3 is CSASHGVVQPQHF. The CDR3 DNA reads TGCAGTGCTAGTCACGGGGTTGTTCAGCCCCAGCATTTT.

This chain uses TRBV7-3 with TRBJ2-2, with D tentatively TRBD1 (5 bases). V was pared by 5 bases and J by 0 bases, with 10 bases between. Germline V gives CDR1 SGHTA, CDR2 FQGTGA. CDR3 length: 15 residues. The CDR3 nucleotides read TGTGCCAGCAGCCTTCAGGGTACGAACACCGGGGAGCTGTTTTTT. Protein: CASSLQGTNTGELFF.

The V gene is TRBV9, the J gene TRBJ2-3, with D hard to call. Germline assignment: CDR1 SGDLS and CDR2 YYNGEE. V dropped 5 bases and J dropped 2 bases, with 12 bases sitting between them. The CDR3 sequence is 14 residues long. CDR3 sequence: CASSRLEPTDTQYF. In nucleotides, the CDR3 is TGTGCCAGCAGTCGCCTGGAACCCACAGATACGCAGTATTTT.

The chain carries TRBV5-8 and TRBJ2-2; D may be TRBD1 (5 bases). The CDR3 is made up of 15 amino acids. V lost 0 bases and J 6 bases, leaving 12 bases between the germline ends. Germline-derived CDR1 and CDR2 are SGHTS and YDEGEE. The CDR3 DNA is TGTGCCAGCAGCTTGGTTACAGGCGCAGCCGGGGAGCTGTTTTTT. It encodes CASSLVTGAAGELFF. The full variable domain, in which reference TRBV5-8 and TRBJ2-2 provide the parts outside the CDR3, is EAGVTQSPTHLIKTRGQQATLRCSPISGHTSVYWYQQALGLGLQFLLWYDEGEERNRGNFPPRFSGRQFPNYSSELNVNALELEDSALYLCASSLVTGAAGELFFGEGSRLTVL.

The chain employs TRBV12-3 or TRBV12-4 and TRBJ2-2, with 9 bases matching TRBD1. V lost 6 bases, J lost 6 bases, and 5 bases stayed unmatched. The CDR3 runs to 14 residues. The CDR3: CASRTGGRAGELFF. In DNA form, the CDR3 reads TGTGCCAGCAGGACAGGGGGTAGAGCCGGGGAGCTGTTTTTT.

V is TRBV28 and J is TRBJ2-7, with no clear D. This CDR3 has 11 amino acids. Per germline, CDR1 MDHEN and CDR2 SYDVKM. The germline V and J ends were trimmed by 5 bases and 5 bases, with 7 bases remaining between them. The CDR3 is CASSIQHEQYF. The CDR3 DNA reads TGTGCCAGCAGTATCCAGCACGAGCAGTACTTC. Supplemented by reference TRBV28 and TRBJ2-7, the full variable domain reads DVKVTQSSRYLVKRTGEKVFLECVQDMDHENMFWYRQDPGLGLRLIYFSYDVKMKEKGDIPEGYSVSREKKERFSLILESASTNQTSMYLCASSIQHEQYFGPGTRLTVT.

This clonotype has only one observation. The chain recombines TRBV29-1 with TRBJ1-1; a weak D match, TRBD1 (6 bases). The CDR3 totals 12 residues. Trimming cost V 7 bases and J 3 bases, with 12 bases left between them. Germline assignment: CDR1 SQVTM and CDR2 ANQGSEA. CDR3 protein: CSAHPGDTEAFF. CDR3 sequence (DNA): TGCAGCGCCCACCCAGGGGACACTGAAGCTTTCTTT.

The rearrangement uses TRBV29-1 and TRBJ2-6; D assignment may be TRBD1 or TRBD2 (5 bases each). Germline lookup yields CDR1 SQVTM and CDR2 ANQGSEA. V was shortened by 5 bases and J by 0 bases, with 14 bases between the two germline ends. There are 16 residues in the CDR3. CDR3 protein: CSVFEGTFSGANVLTF. CDR3 sequence (DNA): TGCAGCGTTTTCGAGGGGACCTTCTCTGGGGCCAACGTCCTGACTTTC.

The rearrangement joins TRBV4-3 to TRBJ1-4; 8 bases line up with TRBD1. CDR3 length: 16 amino acids. Losses at the gene ends were 0 bases for V and 8 bases for J; bases not matched to a gene: 8. Per germline, CDR1 LGHNA and CDR2 YSLEER. The CDR3 DNA sequence: TGCGCCAGCAGCCAAGATCGGTGGACAGGGATAGAAAAACTGTTTTTT. Encoded protein: CASSQDRWTGIEKLFF.

The rearrangement links TRBV6-9 to TRBJ2-7, with a tentative D call TRBD1 (5 bases). The V gene lost 6 bases and the J gene lost 5 bases, with 11 bases spanning the gap. The CDR3 has 12 residues. CDR1 is MNHGY, CDR2 SVAAGI, per germline. CDR3 DNA sequence: TGTGCCAGCAGCCCCGCCAGGGACGAGCAGTACGTC. Its protein is CASSPARDEQYV.

V gene TRBV3-1 combines with J gene TRBJ1-1; D is possibly TRBD1 (5 bases). This CDR3 spans 13 amino acids. Germline loops: CDR1 LGHDT, CDR2 YNNKEL (reference sequence). The V gene lost 1 base and the J gene lost 4 bases, with 7 bases spanning the gap. The CDR3 nucleotides are TGTGCCAGCAGCCAAGGAGGGGTCACTGAAGCTTTCTTT. Its protein product is CASSQGGVTEAFF.

The CDR3 coding sequence is TGTGCCAGCACTCGTGTCGGGACACCAAACACCGGGGAGCTGTTTTTT. It yields the protein CASTRVGTPNTGELFF. V gene TRBV6-2 or TRBV6-3 combines with J gene TRBJ2-2; D possibly corresponds to TRBD1 (6 bases). V was cut by 7 bases and J by 2 bases, with 17 bases left in between. Germline V gene lookup returns CDR1 MNHEY and CDR2 SVGEGT. The length of the CDR3 is 16 residues.

V and J are TRBV4-1 and TRBJ1-4, with D unresolved. Trimming took off 1 base at V and 8 bases at J, with 11 bases between the two ends. Germline assignment: CDR1 MGHRA and CDR2 YSYEKL. The CDR3 loop spans 14 amino acids. The CDR3 protein is CASSQVKGIEKLFF. The CDR3 DNA reads TGCGCCAGCAGCCAAGTCAAGGGAATAGAAAAACTGTTTTTT.